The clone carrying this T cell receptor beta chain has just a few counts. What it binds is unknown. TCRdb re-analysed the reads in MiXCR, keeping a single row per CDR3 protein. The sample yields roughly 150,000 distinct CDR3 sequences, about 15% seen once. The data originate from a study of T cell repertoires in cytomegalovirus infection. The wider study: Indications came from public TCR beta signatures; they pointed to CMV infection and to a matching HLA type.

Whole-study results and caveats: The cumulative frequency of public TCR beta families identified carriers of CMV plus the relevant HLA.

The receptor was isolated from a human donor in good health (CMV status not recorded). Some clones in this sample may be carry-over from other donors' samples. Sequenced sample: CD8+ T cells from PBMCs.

The CDR3 coding sequence is TGTGCCAGCAGTTTATGGGTTCGGGAGACCCAGTACTTC. This codes for CASSLWVRETQYF. The rearrangement uses TRBV12-3 or TRBV12-4 and TRBJ2-5; D call uncertain. This CDR3 has 13 residues. Trimming removed 2 bases from V and 5 bases from J, with 9 bases in between.